Presented here are 25 T cell receptor beta chains from one specimen sequenced in a study of radiation and T cells in renal cell carcinoma. Time point in this sample: baseline pretreatment blood. Indicated treatment: 15 Gy SBRT to primary tumor, nephrectomy 4 weeks later. Sequencing was performed with immunoSEQ multiplex PCR; in TCRdb, only in-frame clones are kept and a portion is missing. The profile shows some 140,000 clones, around nine tenths of them singletons. Material: blood, obtained from a patient whose treatment included radiotherapy and nephrectomy. The source of these receptors is a woman between 45 and 65 years old with renal cell carcinoma.

The rearrangement uses TRBV30 and TRBJ1-2; perhaps TRBD1 as D (5 bases). V lost 3 bases and J lost 4, with 9 bases in between. The germline CDR1 and CDR2 sequences are GTSNPN and SVGIG (reference sequence). The CDR3 covers 12 residues. In DNA, the CDR3 is TGTGCCTGGAGCCGGGACCCCTATGGCTACACCTTC. The encoded protein is CAWSRDPYGYTF.

The chain recombines TRBV2 with TRBJ2-1; 8 bases are shared with TRBD1. The CDR3 is made up of 15 amino acids. V lost 6 bases and J lost 0; bases outside the gene matches: 4. Looked up from germline, CDR1 is SNHLY and CDR2 is FYNNEI. CDR3 sequence: CASRPGQVSYNEQFF. Here the CDR3 DNA reads TGTGCCAGCAGGCCGGGACAGGTCTCCTACAATGAGCAGTTCTTC.

In its sample, this clone was seen once. The CDR3 DNA sequence: TGTGCCAGCAGCCGTGACAGAGCTAACTATGGCTACACCTTC. Its translation: CASSRDRANYGYTF. The V gene is TRBV7-9, the J gene TRBJ1-2; possibly TRBD1 for D (5 bases). The V gene's germline CDR1 is SEHNR and CDR2 FQNEAQ (reference sequence). CDR3 length equals 14 residues. Trimming removed 5 bases from V and 0 bases from J, with 10 bases in between. The complete variable domain, with remaining parts taken from reference TRBV7-9 and TRBJ1-2, reads DTGVSQNPRHKITKRGQNVTFRCDPISEHNRLYWYRQTLGQGPEFLTYFQNEAQLEKSRLLSDRFSAERPKGSFSTLEIQRTEQGDSAMYLCASSRDRANYGYTFGSGTRLTVV.

V and J are TRBV5-1 and TRBJ2-7; D not resolved. Germline loops: CDR1 SGHRS, CDR2 YFSETQ. V was trimmed by 0 bases and J by 3 bases, leaving 4 bases between them. The CDR3 contains 12 residues. CDR3 loop: CASSLGNYEQYF. The CDR3, as DNA: TGCGCCAGCAGCTTGGGTAACTACGAGCAGTACTTC.

The rearrangement links TRBV6-1 to TRBJ2-5; TRBD1 aligns across 8 bases. The V gene end was trimmed by 7 bases and the J gene end by 4 bases; junction bases not matched to a gene: 5. There are 13 residues in the CDR3. Looked up from germline, CDR1 is MNHNS and CDR2 is SASEGT. CDR3 in DNA: TGTGCCAGCACTCGGGACAGGCCAGAGACCCAGTACTTC. The encoded protein is CASTRDRPETQYF.

The rearrangement uses TRBV19 and TRBJ2-3, with 8 positions matching TRBD2. The CDR3 is made up of 15 amino acids. V gave up 7 bases and J gave up 3 bases; unmatched junction bases: 9. CDR1 is LNHDA, CDR2 SQIVND, per germline (reference sequence). DNA for the CDR3: TGTGCCAGTAACTCCGGGGGGGGCAATACAGATACGCAGTATTTT. Residues: CASNSGGGNTDTQYF.

The chain combines TRBV7-2 with TRBJ1-1; D gene uncertain. Germline V gene lookup returns CDR1 SGHTA and CDR2 FQGNSA. Trimming pared 5 bases from V and 1 base from J, leaving 14 bases between. The CDR3 has 15 amino acids. CDR3 nucleotides: TGTGCCAGCAGCCCCTCCCCGACGGGGAACACTGAAGCTTTCTTT. Its translation is CASSPSPTGNTEAFF.

V is TRBV6-5 and J is TRBJ1-6, with D perhaps matching TRBD1 (5 bases). Looked up from germline, CDR1 is MNHEY and CDR2 is SVGAGI. This CDR3 spans 16 amino acids. V was clipped by 0 bases and J by 4 bases, with 10 bases between them. CDR3 sequence (DNA): TGTGCCAGCAGTTACTCGGCGACAGCTTATAATTCACCCCTCCACTTT. This encodes CASSYSATAYNSPLHF.

This clone was seen more than once but under ten times. The V call is TRBV5-8, the J call TRBJ1-4, with D unclear. Germline assignment: CDR1 SGHTS and CDR2 YDEGEE. The CDR3 length is 17 residues. V was clipped by 0 bases and J by 2 bases, with 14 bases between them. The CDR3: CASSLDLLGRTNEKLFF. The CDR3 bases are TGTGCCAGCAGCTTGGATTTACTGGGGAGGACTAATGAAAAACTGTTTTTT. Based on the CDR3 plus reference TRBV5-8 and TRBJ1-4, the full variable domain is EAGVTQSPTHLIKTRGQQATLRCSPISGHTSVYWYQQALGLGLQFLLWYDEGEERNRGNFPPRFSGRQFPNYSSELNVNALELEDSALYLCASSLDLLGRTNEKLFFGSGTQLSVL.

Written as DNA, the CDR3 is TGCAGCGTTGTCCAGACACTTAACTATGGCTACACCTTC. This sequence encodes CSVVQTLNYGYTF. This chain connects TRBV29-1 to TRBJ1-2; D gene unclear. The CDR3 runs to 13 residues. Germline V gives CDR1 SQVTM, CDR2 ANQGSEA. Trimming took 4 bases from V and 1 from J, leaving 10 bases between them.

CDR3 sequence: CASSPRAEEDSPLHF. In DNA, the CDR3 is TGTGCCAGCTCACCGAGGGCAGAAGAGGATTCACCCCTCCACTTT. The V and J genes are TRBV18 and TRBJ1-6; the D is unclear. The germline gives CDR1 KGHSH, CDR2 LQKENI. With 3 bases removed from V and 8 bases from J, the gap between germline ends came to 14 bases. The CDR3 is 15 amino acids.

The chain uses TRBV5-1 and TRBJ1-2; 8 nucleotides line up with TRBD1. Germline V gene data show CDR1 as SGHRS and CDR2 as YFSETQ. The length of the CDR3 is 13 residues. The trim removed 3 bases at V and 8 bases at J, leaving 6 bases unmatched. The CDR3 region has the DNA TGCGCCAGCAGCTCTGGACAGGGAGGAGGCTACACCTTC. Its translation is CASSSGQGGGYTF.

The chain couples TRBV7-2 to TRBJ2-3, with no clear D. The CDR3 has 13 amino acids. The germline V and J ends were trimmed by 0 bases and 10 bases, with 11 bases remaining between them. Germline CDR1 reads SGHTA; CDR2 reads FQGNSA. The CDR3 reads CASSLAGRRSQYF. CDR3 in DNA: TGTGCCAGCAGCTTAGCGGGCAGGAGATCGCAGTATTTT.

The DNA for the CDR3 is TGTGCCATCAGTGAGTCGACTCTGGGGAGGAAAGACACCGGGGAGCTGTTTTTT. It yields the protein CAISESTLGRKDTGELFF. The chain links TRBV10-3 to TRBJ2-2; a weak D match, TRBD2 (6 bases). Trimming shortened V by 0 bases and J by 3 bases, and 17 bases separated the two germline ends. The CDR3 is made up of 18 amino acids. Germline-derived CDR1 and CDR2 are ENHRY and SYGVKD.

The J gene is TRBJ2-1, the V gene TRBV5-6, with D perhaps TRBD1 (5 bases). Trimming stripped 1 base from V and 9 bases from J, with 8 bases between. Germline CDR1 and CDR2: SGHDT and YYEEEE. The CDR3 is made up of 12 amino acids. The CDR3 here is CASSLIRAEQFF. The CDR3 region has the DNA TGTGCCAGCAGCTTGATCAGGGCTGAGCAGTTCTTC.

Regarding this clone: Within the sample, other DNA sequences also encode this same CDR3. The chain couples TRBV19 to TRBJ1-5; D possibly corresponds to TRBD1 (5 bases). Germline CDR1 LNHDA, CDR2 SQIVND (reference sequence). This CDR3 comprises 14 residues. V was trimmed by 2 bases and J by 4 bases, leaving 9 bases between them. CDR3 sequence: CASSIREGNQPQHF. CDR3 coding DNA: TGTGCCAGTAGTATACGAGAGGGGAATCAGCCCCAGCATTTT. Full variable domain (rest looked up from reference TRBV19 and TRBJ1-5): DGGITQSPKYLFRKEGQNVTLSCEQNLNHDAMYWYRQDPGQGLRLIYYSQIVNDFQKGDIAEGYSVSREKKESFPLTVTSAQKNPTAFYLCASSIREGNQPQHFGDGTRLSIL.

The chain combines TRBV29-1 with TRBJ1-4; 7 nucleotides line up with TRBD1. This CDR3 region has 14 residues. The V and J ends lost 4 bases and 8 bases, in that order; junction bases with no gene match: 10. Germline CDR1 and CDR2: SQVTM and ANQGSEA. In nucleotides, the CDR3 is TGCAGCGTTGCTTTGTCCCAAGGGGGCGAAAAACTGTTTTTT. It encodes CSVALSQGGEKLFF.

The J gene is TRBJ2-1, the V gene TRBV7-3; a weak D match, TRBD1 (5 bases). The germline gives CDR1 SGHTA, CDR2 FQGTGA. CDR3 length equals 13 residues. Trimming removed 4 bases from V and 4 bases from J, with 8 bases in between. The CDR3: CASSSDTYNEQFF. The CDR3 bases are TGTGCCAGCAGCTCGGACACTTACAATGAGCAGTTCTTC.

This chain uses TRBV19 with TRBJ2-1; TRBD2 matches at 7 bases. Per germline, CDR1 LNHDA and CDR2 SQIVND (reference sequence). The junction had 10 bases not matched to a gene; V was cut back by 0 bases and J by 2 bases. The CDR3 extends over 18 amino acids. The CDR3 nucleotides read TGTGCCAGTAGTATAGATTATCGTCTAGCGGCGACCTACAATGAGCAGTTCTTC. Translated: CASSIDYRLAATYNEQFF.

This clone has more than one count but fewer than ten. The chain couples TRBV30 to TRBJ1-1; D call uncertain. Germline CDR1 and CDR2: GTSNPN and SVGIG (reference sequence). Trimming cost V 4 bases and J 1 base, with 7 bases left between them. The CDR3 runs to 12 residues. Here the CDR3 reads CAWNTGNTEAFF. CDR3 bases: TGTGCCTGGAATACGGGGAACACTGAAGCTTTCTTT.

The chain has TRBV2 and TRBJ1-2; 8 nucleotides align to TRBD1. CDR1 is SNHLY and CDR2 is FYNNEI in the germline V gene. The CDR3 contains 12 residues. V trimming: 7 bases; J trimming: 7 bases; junction bases outside the gene matches: 5. CDR3 nucleotides: TGTGCCAGCACGATGACAGGGGTTGGCTACACCTTC. This gives the protein CASTMTGVGYTF.

The chain links TRBV5-4 to TRBJ2-3, with 7 positions matching TRBD1. Germline loops: CDR1 SGHNT, CDR2 YYREEE (reference sequence). The V segment lost 0 bases and the J segment 1 base; nucleotides outside the gene matches: 2. CDR3 length: 15 residues. CDR3 loop: CASSLAGQGTDTQYF. DNA for the CDR3: TGTGCCAGCAGCTTGGCCGGACAGGGCACAGATACGCAGTATTTT.

This chain uses TRBV2 with TRBJ1-1; a weak D match, TRBD1 (6 bases). This CDR3 is built from 16 residues. The V and J ends lost 6 bases and 1 base respectively, with 18 bases between them. Germline CDR1 is SNHLY and CDR2 is FYNNEI. The CDR3 protein is CASRDPLLGQNTEAFF. The CDR3 DNA follows: TGTGCCAGCAGGGATCCTCTCCTGGGACAGAACACTGAAGCTTTCTTT. The full variable domain, completed using reference TRBV2 and TRBJ1-1, is EPEVTQTPSHQVTQMGQEVILRCVPISNHLYFYWYRQILGQKVEFLVSFYNNEISEKSEIFDDQFSVERPDGSNFTLKIRSTKLEDSAMYFCASRDPLLGQNTEAFFGQGTRLTVV.

The chain recombines TRBV18 with TRBJ2-3; no definite D call. Germline V gene data show CDR1 as KGHSH and CDR2 as LQKENI. This CDR3 contains 13 residues. V was trimmed by 3 bases and J by 1 base, leaving 5 bases between them. The CDR3 DNA follows: TGTGCCAGCTCACCCCTAGGCACAGATACGCAGTATTTT. Its translation: CASSPLGTDTQYF.

The V gene is TRBV20-1, the J gene TRBJ1-1; 7 bases fit TRBD1. Germline-derived CDR1 and CDR2 are DFQATT and SNEGSKA (reference sequence). The CDR3 has 11 residues. The trim removed 4 bases at V and 6 bases at J, leaving 2 bases unmatched. For the CDR3, the DNA is TGCAGTGCTATGACAGGGTCTGAAGCTTTCTTT. This sequence encodes CSAMTGSEAFF.